One sample yielded the 9 T cell receptor beta chains listed below, sequenced in a study of T-cell memory formation after mild COVID-19. TCRdb independently ran MiXCR on the 5' RACE reads; one entry per CDR3 protein. Counted here are hundreds of thousands of distinct CDR3 sequences, roughly 21% occurring once; the ten biggest clones make up approximately 12%. Sequencing was performed on PBMCs or a T cell subset sorted from them (not recorded which). All receptors come from an adult woman who had mild COVID-19 (a few samples of this study predate the infection). Cell type and time point are not known.

This clonotype has a handful of counts. The rearrangement uses TRBV2 and TRBJ1-5, with no clear D. The CDR3 sequence is 14 residues long. Germline assignment: CDR1 SNHLY and CDR2 FYNNEI. V dropped 8 bases and J dropped 3 bases, with 14 bases sitting between them. CDR3 sequence (DNA): TGTGCCAGCCGGACGGGGAGTTCCAATCAGCCCCAGCATTTT. Its translation: CASRTGSSNQPQHF.

CDR3 residues: CASSQDNGQEIYGYTF. Here the CDR3 DNA reads TGTGCCAGCAGCCAAGATAACGGACAGGAGATATATGGCTACACCTTC. The V and J genes are TRBV4-2 and TRBJ1-2; the match to TRBD1 covers 7 bases. The CDR3 has 16 amino acids. Germline assignment: CDR1 LGHNA and CDR2 YNFKEQ. V trimming: 0 bases; J trimming: 5 bases; junction bases outside the gene matches: 9.

This chain joins TRBV4-3 and TRBJ1-6; 7 bases are a match to TRBD1. Germline CDR1 reads LGHNA; CDR2 reads YSLEER. The CDR3 contains 15 residues. Trimming at V came to 0 bases and at J to 10 bases, leaving 6 bases not matched to a gene. The CDR3 sequence is CASSQDKQGRSPLHF. CDR3 sequence (DNA): TGCGCCAGCAGCCAAGATAAACAGGGGCGCTCACCCCTCCACTTT.

This clonotype showed up just a few times. The chain couples TRBV12-3 or TRBV12-4 to TRBJ2-3; possibly TRBD1 or TRBD2 for D (6 bases each). V gave up 6 bases and J gave up 1 base, with 14 bases separating them. CDR3 length: 15 amino acids. CDR3 nucleotide sequence: TGTGCCAGCAGGGCCTTCGGGGGCGGCACAGATACGCAGTATTTT. It encodes CASRAFGGGTDTQYF.

This clonotype was detected a few times. V is TRBV20-1 and J is TRBJ1-1; tentatively, D is TRBD1 (6 bases). Per the germline V gene, CDR1 is DFQATT and CDR2 is SNEGSKA (reference sequence). Trimming took off 2 bases at V and 8 bases at J, with 12 bases between the two ends. The CDR3 runs to 12 residues. The CDR3 DNA follows: TGCAGTGCTAGACCGGGGGGCGAGGAAGCTTTCTTT. It codes for CSARPGGEEAFF.

This clonotype was recorded a few times. The J gene is TRBJ2-2, the V gene TRBV9; D unresolved. The CDR3 sequence is 16 residues long. Between the trimmed V and J ends, which lost 3 bases and 0 bases, there was a span of 12 bases. The germline CDR1 and CDR2 sequences are SGDLS and YYNGEE. The CDR3, as DNA: TGTGCCAGCAGCGCTGTTACCAGTCCGAACACCGGGGAGCTGTTTTTT. It codes for CASSAVTSPNTGELFF.

This chain links TRBV20-1 with TRBJ2-1, with 9 bases that match TRBD1. The CDR3 covers 13 residues. Germline V gene data show CDR1 as DFQATT and CDR2 as SNEGSKA (reference sequence). The J segment lost 9 bases and the V segment lost 5 bases, leaving 8 bases of the junction unmatched. This chain's CDR3 is CSADGQGIGEQFF. The CDR3 DNA reads TGCAGTGCTGACGGACAGGGGATCGGTGAGCAGTTCTTC.

A few counts support this clonotype. The CDR3 is CASSMDRGRREQYF. The CDR3 DNA sequence: TGTGCCAGCAGTATGGACAGGGGGCGTCGCGAGCAGTACTTC. The chain couples TRBV12-3 or TRBV12-4 to TRBJ2-7; 11 positions match TRBD1. The ends lost 5 bases at V and 6 bases at J; junction bases unmatched: 6. The CDR3 is made up of 14 amino acids.

The V call is TRBV6-6, the J call TRBJ2-5, with TRBD2 matching over 7 bases. V was pared by 10 bases and J by 1 base, with 9 bases of the junction left unmatched. This CDR3 has 14 amino acids. Germline V gene data show CDR1 as MNHNY and CDR2 as SVGAGI (reference sequence). CDR3 in DNA: TGTGCCACCTCGTCCTCGGGGGGCCAAGAGACCCAGTACTTC. This encodes CATSSSGGQETQYF.